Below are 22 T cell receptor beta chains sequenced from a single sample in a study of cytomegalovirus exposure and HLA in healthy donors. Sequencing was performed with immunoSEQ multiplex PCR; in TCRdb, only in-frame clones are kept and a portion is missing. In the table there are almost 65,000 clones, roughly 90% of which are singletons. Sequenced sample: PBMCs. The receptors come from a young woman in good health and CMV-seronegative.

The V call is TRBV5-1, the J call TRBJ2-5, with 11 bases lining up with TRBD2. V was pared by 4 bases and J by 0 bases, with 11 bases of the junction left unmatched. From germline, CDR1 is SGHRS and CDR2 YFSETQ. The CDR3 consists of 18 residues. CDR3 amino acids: CASSTGSGGARYQETQYF. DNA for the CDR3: TGCGCCAGCAGCACGGGTAGCGGGGGGGCGAGGTACCAAGAGACCCAGTACTTC.

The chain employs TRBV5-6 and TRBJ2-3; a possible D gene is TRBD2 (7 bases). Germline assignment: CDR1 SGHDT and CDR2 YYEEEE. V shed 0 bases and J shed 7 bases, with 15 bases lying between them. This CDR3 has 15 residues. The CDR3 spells CASSLAGGAANTQYF. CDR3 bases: TGTGCCAGCAGCTTGGCTGGGGGGGCCGCGAATACGCAGTATTTT.

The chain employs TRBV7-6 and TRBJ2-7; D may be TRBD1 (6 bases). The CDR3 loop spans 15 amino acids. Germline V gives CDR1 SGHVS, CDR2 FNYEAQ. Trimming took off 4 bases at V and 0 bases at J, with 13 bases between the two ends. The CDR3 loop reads CASSSYRESSYEQYF. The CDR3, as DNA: TGTGCCAGCAGCTCGTACAGGGAAAGCTCCTACGAGCAGTACTTC.

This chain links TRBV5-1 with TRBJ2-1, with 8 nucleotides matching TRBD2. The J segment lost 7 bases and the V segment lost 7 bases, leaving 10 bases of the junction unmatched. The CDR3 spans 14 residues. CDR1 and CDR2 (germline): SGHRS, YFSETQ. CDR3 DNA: TGCGCCAGCGGAGCCGGCGGGAGGATAAATGAGCAGTTCTTC. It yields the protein CASGAGGRINEQFF.

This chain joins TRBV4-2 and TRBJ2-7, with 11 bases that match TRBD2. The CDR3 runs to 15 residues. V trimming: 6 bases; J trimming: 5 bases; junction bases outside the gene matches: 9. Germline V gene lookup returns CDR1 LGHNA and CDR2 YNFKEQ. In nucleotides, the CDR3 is TGTGCCAGCAGTGTAACTAGCGGGAGCTACGACGAGCAGTACTTC. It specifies CASSVTSGSYDEQYF.

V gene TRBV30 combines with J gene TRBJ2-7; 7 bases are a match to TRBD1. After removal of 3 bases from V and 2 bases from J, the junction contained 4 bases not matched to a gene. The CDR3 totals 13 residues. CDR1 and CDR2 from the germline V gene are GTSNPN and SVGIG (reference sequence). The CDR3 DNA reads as TGTGCCTGGAGGGCCGGGACAGCCTACGAGCAGTACTTC. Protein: CAWRAGTAYEQYF.

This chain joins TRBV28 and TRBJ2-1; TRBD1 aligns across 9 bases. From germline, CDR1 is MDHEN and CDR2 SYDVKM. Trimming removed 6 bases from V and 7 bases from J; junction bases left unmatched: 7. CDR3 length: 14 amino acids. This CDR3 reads CASSAGQGRNEQFF. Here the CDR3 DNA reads TGTGCCAGCAGCGCGGGACAGGGTAGGAATGAGCAGTTCTTC. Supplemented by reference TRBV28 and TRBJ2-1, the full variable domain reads DVKVTQSSRYLVKRTGEKVFLECVQDMDHENMFWYRQDPGLGLRLIYFSYDVKMKEKGDIPEGYSVSREKKERFSLILESASTNQTSMYLCASSAGQGRNEQFFGPGTRLTVL.

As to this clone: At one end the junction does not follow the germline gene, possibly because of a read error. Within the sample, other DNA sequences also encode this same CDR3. CDR3 region: CATSRESDNTDTQYF. Here the CDR3 DNA reads TGCGCCACCAGTCGGGAGAGCGATAACACAGATACGCAGTATTTT. The V gene is TRBV15, the J gene TRBJ2-3; D might be TRBD2 (6 bases). There are 15 residues in the CDR3. Germline V gene lookup returns CDR1 LNHNV and CDR2 YYDKDF (reference sequence).

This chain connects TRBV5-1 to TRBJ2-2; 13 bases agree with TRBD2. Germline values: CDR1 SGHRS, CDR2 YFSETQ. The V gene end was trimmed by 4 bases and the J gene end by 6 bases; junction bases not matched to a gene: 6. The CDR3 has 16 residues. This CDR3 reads CASSPILAGGPGELFF. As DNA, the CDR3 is TGCGCCAGCAGCCCGATACTAGCGGGAGGGCCCGGGGAGCTGTTTTTT.

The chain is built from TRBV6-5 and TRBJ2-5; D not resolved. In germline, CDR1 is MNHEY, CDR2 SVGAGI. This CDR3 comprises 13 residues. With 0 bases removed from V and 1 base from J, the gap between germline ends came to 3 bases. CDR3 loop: CASSYSSQETQYF. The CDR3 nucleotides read TGTGCCAGCAGTTACTCCAGCCAAGAGACCCAGTACTTC.

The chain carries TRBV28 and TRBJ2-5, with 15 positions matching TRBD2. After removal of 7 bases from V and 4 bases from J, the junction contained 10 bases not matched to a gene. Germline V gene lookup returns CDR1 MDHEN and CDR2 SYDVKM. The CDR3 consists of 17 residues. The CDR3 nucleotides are TGTGCCAGCAATCAAGGACTAGCGGGAGGGCCGGTAGAGACCCAGTACTTC. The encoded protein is CASNQGLAGGPVETQYF.

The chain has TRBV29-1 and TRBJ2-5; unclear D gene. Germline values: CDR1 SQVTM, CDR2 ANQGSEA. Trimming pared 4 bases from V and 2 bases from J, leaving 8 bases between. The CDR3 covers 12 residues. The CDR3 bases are TGCAGCGTTGGGCCACAGCAAGAGACCCAGTACTTC. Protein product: CSVGPQQETQYF. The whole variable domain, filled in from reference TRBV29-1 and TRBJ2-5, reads SAVISQKPSRDICQRGTSLTIQCQVDSQVTMMFWYRQQPGQSLTLIATANQGSEATYESGFVIDKFPISRPNLTFSTLTVSNMSPEDSSIYLCSVGPQQETQYFGPGTRLLVL.

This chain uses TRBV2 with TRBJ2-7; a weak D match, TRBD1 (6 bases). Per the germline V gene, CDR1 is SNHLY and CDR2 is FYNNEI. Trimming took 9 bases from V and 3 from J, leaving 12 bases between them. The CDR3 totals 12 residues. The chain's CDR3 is CASNRANYEQYF. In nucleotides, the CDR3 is TGTGCCAGTAACAGGGCGAACTACGAGCAGTACTTC.

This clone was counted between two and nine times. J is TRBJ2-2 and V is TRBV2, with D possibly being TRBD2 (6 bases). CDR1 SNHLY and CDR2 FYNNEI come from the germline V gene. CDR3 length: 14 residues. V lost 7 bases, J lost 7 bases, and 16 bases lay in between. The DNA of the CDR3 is TGTGCCAGCACCTTCGGAGGGCAATTCGGGGAGCTGTTTTTT. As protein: CASTFGGQFGELFF.

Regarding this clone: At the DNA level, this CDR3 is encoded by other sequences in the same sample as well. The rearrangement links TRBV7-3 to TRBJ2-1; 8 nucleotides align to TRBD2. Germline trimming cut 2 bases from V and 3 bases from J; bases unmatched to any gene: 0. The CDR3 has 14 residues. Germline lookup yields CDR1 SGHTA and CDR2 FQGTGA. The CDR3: CASSLAGGYNEQFF. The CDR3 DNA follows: TGTGCCAGCAGCTTAGCGGGAGGCTACAATGAGCAGTTCTTC.

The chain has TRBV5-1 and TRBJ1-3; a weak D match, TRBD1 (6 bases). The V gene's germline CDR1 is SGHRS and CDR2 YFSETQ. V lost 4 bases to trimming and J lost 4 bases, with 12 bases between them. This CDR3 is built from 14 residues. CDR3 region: CASSMTGSGNTIYF. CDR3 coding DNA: TGCGCCAGCAGCATGACAGGATCCGGAAACACCATATATTTT.

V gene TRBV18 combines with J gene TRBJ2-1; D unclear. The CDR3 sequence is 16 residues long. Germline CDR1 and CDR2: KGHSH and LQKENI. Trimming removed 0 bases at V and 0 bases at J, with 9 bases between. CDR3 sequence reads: CASSPPSASSYNEQFF. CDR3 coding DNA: TGTGCCAGCTCACCACCCAGCGCGAGCTCCTACAATGAGCAGTTCTTC.

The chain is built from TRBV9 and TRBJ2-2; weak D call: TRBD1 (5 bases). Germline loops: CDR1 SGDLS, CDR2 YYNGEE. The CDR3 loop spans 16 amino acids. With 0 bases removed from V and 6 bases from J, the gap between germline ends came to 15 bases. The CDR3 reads CASSVVPGLISGELFF. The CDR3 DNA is TGTGCCAGCAGCGTAGTCCCAGGGTTGATATCCGGGGAGCTGTTTTTT.

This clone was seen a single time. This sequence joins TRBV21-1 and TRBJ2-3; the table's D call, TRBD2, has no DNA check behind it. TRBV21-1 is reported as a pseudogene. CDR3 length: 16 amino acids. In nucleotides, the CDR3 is TGTGCCAGCAGCAAAGAGCGGGGGGAGACCACAGATACGCAGTATTTT. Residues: CASSKERGETTDTQYF.

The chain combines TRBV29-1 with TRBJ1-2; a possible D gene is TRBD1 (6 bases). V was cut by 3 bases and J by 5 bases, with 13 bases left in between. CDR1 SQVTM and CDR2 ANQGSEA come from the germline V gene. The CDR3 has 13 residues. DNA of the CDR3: TGCAGCGTTGAGCCGGGGGGGGCATATGGCTACACCTTC. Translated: CSVEPGGAYGYTF.

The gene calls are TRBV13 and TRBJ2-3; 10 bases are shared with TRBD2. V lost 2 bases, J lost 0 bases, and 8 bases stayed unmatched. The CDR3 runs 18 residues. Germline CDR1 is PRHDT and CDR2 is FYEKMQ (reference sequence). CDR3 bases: TGTGCCAGCAGCTTACTCCCTAGCGGGGGTTCTAGCACAGATACGCAGTATTTT. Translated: CASSLLPSGGSSTDTQYF.

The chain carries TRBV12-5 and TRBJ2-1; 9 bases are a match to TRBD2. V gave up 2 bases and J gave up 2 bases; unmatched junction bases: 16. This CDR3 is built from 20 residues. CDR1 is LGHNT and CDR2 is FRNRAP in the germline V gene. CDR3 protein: CASGLLPLPQERGAYNEQFF. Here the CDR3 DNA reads TGTGCTAGTGGTTTGCTTCCTCTACCACAAGAGCGGGGGGCCTACAATGAGCAGTTCTTC.